This section outlines one T cell receptor (beta chain) sequence together with its context. Its antigen remains unidentified. Germline loops: CDR1 MDHEN, CDR2 SYDVKM. The CDR3 is 14 amino acids. V lost 5 bases and J lost 3, with 13 bases in between. The data were obtained in a study of T cell responses to AZD1222 COVID-19 vaccine. The study's findings and limits: Among vaccine-associated CD4 TCRs, coverage spanned spike, with dominance at 160-218 and 743-854. The sample set comprised mostly white British donors with more females, and clonal diversity was possibly underestimated.

Repertoires were generated with immunoSEQ multiplex PCR, while TCRdb's copy carries only in-frame clones and drops some. The table lists 90,000 or so clones, approximately 86% of them singletons, with 6% to 9% in the top ten. Sequenced material: peripheral blood, taken on day 0 of AZD1222 vaccination. The clonotype comes from an adult in good health. The chain links TRBV28 to TRBJ1-1; maybe TRBD1 (6 bases). The CDR3 region is CASSRGGSDTEAFF. Written as DNA, the CDR3 is TGTGCCAGCAGTCGAGGGGGTTCGGACACTGAAGCTTTCTTT.